Included here is one T cell receptor beta chain sequence, with context. This entry comes from a study of blood T cell repertoires in COVID-19. TCRdb's copy holds only in-frame clones and misses some; the assay was immunoSEQ multiplex PCR. The sample shows some 370,000 clones, around four fifths of them seen only once. Input material: PBMCs or T cells enriched from blood (not recorded which). This TCR was sampled from a woman between 50 and 59 years old who had recovered from COVID-19.

CDR3 region: CASIGQGFTEAFF. CDR3 DNA: TGTGCCAGCATTGGACAGGGTTTTACTGAAGCTTTCTTT. The gene calls are TRBV25-1 and TRBJ1-1; 8 positions agree with TRBD1. The germline CDR1 and CDR2 sequences are MGHDK and SYGVNS. CDR3 length equals 13 residues. With 7 bases clipped from V and 5 bases from J, the junction kept 6 bases outside the gene matches.